This T cell receptor (beta chain) was found in a study of T-cell memory formation after mild COVID-19. The study, taken as a whole, reports: There was a balanced CD4/CD8 profile in clones contracting day 15 to 85, and later expanders leaned CD4+. Memory sampled before infection contained some responding clones, suggesting cross-reactive memory joined. For second-wave clones that peaked at day 37, SARS-CoV-2 specificity went unverified.

CDR3 length: 13 amino acids. Trimming cost V 5 bases and J 8 bases; bases outside gene matches: 8. Germline values: CDR1 SEHNR, CDR2 FQNEAQ (reference sequence). TCRdb used MiXCR to reprocess the 5' RACE reads, holding one entry per CDR3 protein. The table has about 15,000 distinct CDR3 sequences, approximately 23% seen once. As concerns this clonotype: Its antigen is not identified.

This chain links TRBV7-9 with TRBJ1-1; 7 bases are a match to TRBD1. Sequencing was carried out using PBMCs or a T cell subset sorted from them (not recorded which). The sequence derives from a young man who had mild COVID-19 (a few samples of this study predate the infection). Cell type and time point are not known. The CDR3 spells CASSPPDRPEAFF. As DNA, the CDR3 is TGTGCCAGCAGCCCCCCGGACAGGCCCGAAGCTTTCTTT.